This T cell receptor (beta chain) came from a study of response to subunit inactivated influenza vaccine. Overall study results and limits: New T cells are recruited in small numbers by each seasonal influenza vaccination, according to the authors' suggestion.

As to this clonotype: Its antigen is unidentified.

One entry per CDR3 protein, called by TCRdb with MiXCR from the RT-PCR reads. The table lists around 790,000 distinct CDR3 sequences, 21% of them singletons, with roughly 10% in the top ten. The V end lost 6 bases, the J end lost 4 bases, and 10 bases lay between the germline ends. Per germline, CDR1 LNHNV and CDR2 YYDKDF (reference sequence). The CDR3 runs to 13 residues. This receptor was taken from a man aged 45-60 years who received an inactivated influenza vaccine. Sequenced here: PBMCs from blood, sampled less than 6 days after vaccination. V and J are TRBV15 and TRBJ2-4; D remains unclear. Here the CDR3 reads CATSTKLKNIQYF. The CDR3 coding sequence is TGTGCCACCAGTACAAAATTAAAAAACATTCAGTACTTC.